This TCR beta chain was sequenced during a study of prognosis after radiotherapy for stage I lung cancer. General study points: Once stereotactic body radiation therapy had been given, unique TCR clone counts fell, with a median of approximately 10,000 versus 7,000.

On CT and PET/CT, all patients were node-negative, and none had prior chemotherapy, radiotherapy or other malignancies. CDR1 MNHNS and CDR2 SASEGT come from the germline V gene. V trimming: 1 base; J trimming: 3 bases; junction bases outside the gene matches: 4. The CDR3 consists of 15 residues. This clonotype counts as medium-sized. Its target is not known. Using two-round multiplex PCR, the authors amplified TCR beta CDR3 from genomic DNA. Primers specific to each TRBV and TRBJ gene drove first-round PCR. A single record per CDR3 protein comes from TCRdb applying MiXCR to the multiplex PCR reads. The repertoire has over 8,500 distinct CDR3 sequences, 60% to 80% of them found once; the top ten carry around 20%.

The chain employs TRBV6-1 and TRBJ2-7, with TRBD1 matching 9 bases. The receptor's source is a donor aged 50 or older with non-small cell lung cancer. The material sequenced was PBMCs, taken before or after stereotactic body radiation therapy (not recorded which). CDR3 DNA: TGTGCCAGCAGTGAAGGGACAGGGGACCTCTACGAGCAGTACTTC. This encodes CASSEGTGDLYEQYF.